Reported below is one T cell receptor (beta chain). Its antigen is currently unknown. This same CDR3 is encoded by further DNA sequences in the sample. Extracted from the samples, RNA was reverse transcribed into cDNA to serve as the sequencing template. The assay was immunoSEQ multiplex PCR, and TCRdb's table has in-frame clones only and misses some. This table holds over 150,000 clones, around 50% found once. This sample is drawn from a study of CD8+ T cells in alopecia areata. Study-wide findings and caveats: Lesional tissue from the scalp (especially in alopecia totalis/universalis) showed higher clonality than normal scalp. Normal-skin resident alphabeta T cells also appear among scalp sample sequences.

The CDR3 extends over 19 amino acids. Trimming took 0 bases from V and 1 from J; bases not matched to a gene: 10. Input material: CD8+ T cells sorted from blood. The TCR was taken from a human donor in good health. V gene TRBV23-1 combines with J gene TRBJ1-5; TRBD1 matches 9 bases. TRBV23-1 is placed among ORFs of uncertain function. CDR3 sequence reads: CASSQSGQGTTGSNQPQHF. The CDR3, as DNA: TGCGCCAGCAGTCAATCGGGACAGGGAACCACGGGGAGCAATCAGCCCCAGCATTTT.